Listed here are 16 T cell receptor beta chains from one sample, sequenced in a study of blood T cell repertoires in COVID-19. Here immunoSEQ multiplex PCR was the method, and the copy in TCRdb shows in-frame clones only, minus some. The sample shows about 200,000 clones, roughly 82% of them seen only once. Source material: PBMCs or T cells enriched from blood (not recorded which). The receptors were gathered from a man aged 40-49 years who had recovered from COVID-19.

V usage is TRBV9 and J usage is TRBJ1-3; D is unresolved. Trimming pared 0 bases from V and 0 bases from J, leaving 7 bases between. The CDR3 contains 15 residues. Germline V gives CDR1 SGDLS, CDR2 YYNGEE. The CDR3 is CASSVEPSSGNTIYF. The CDR3 nucleotides read TGTGCCAGCAGCGTAGAACCCAGCTCTGGAAACACCATATATTTT.

The chain has TRBV30 and TRBJ2-6; 8 nucleotides align to TRBD2. This CDR3 comprises 16 residues. Unmatched junction bases numbered 4, after V lost 3 bases and J lost 0 bases. Per the germline V gene, CDR1 is GTSNPN and CDR2 is SVGIG (reference sequence). The DNA for the CDR3 is TGTGCCTGGAGCCGGGGGGGATTCTCTGGGGCCAACGTCCTGACTTTC. Its protein product is CAWSRGGFSGANVLTF.

This clone was detected once. The chain recombines TRBV21-1 with TRBJ1-6. TRBV21-1 is labeled a pseudogene. This CDR3 region has 19 residues. The CDR3 nucleotides read TGTGCCAGCAGGGACGCAGGGGAGGGTAGGGTCCGGACAAATTCACCCCTCCACTTT. It is translated as CASRDAGEGRVRTNSPLHF.

This chain links TRBV5-1 with TRBJ1-3; 9 bases map to TRBD1. The V and J ends lost 4 bases and 4 bases, in that order; junction bases with no gene match: 3. Germline V gene sequence: CDR1 SGHRS, CDR2 YFSETQ. The CDR3 contains 14 residues. CDR3 sequence: CASSIGQGGNTIYF. The CDR3 region has the DNA TGCGCCAGCAGCATCGGACAGGGGGGAAACACCATATATTTT.

V gene TRBV10-3 combines with J gene TRBJ1-6; tentatively, D is TRBD1 (5 bases). V was trimmed by 7 bases and J by 7 bases, leaving 20 bases between them. CDR3 length equals 16 residues. Germline V gene data show CDR1 as ENHRY and CDR2 as SYGVKD. CDR3 DNA: TGTGCCATCACTGAAAGAGGACCAGGGATGAATTCACCCCTCCACTTT. Its protein is CAITERGPGMNSPLHF.

This chain joins TRBV15 and TRBJ2-7; 9 positions match TRBD2. The CDR3 has 17 amino acids. CDR1 is LNHNV, CDR2 YYDKDF, per germline (reference sequence). V trimming: 0 bases; J trimming: 0 bases; junction bases outside the gene matches: 6. The CDR3: CATSRDFSGSFSYEQYF. In DNA, the CDR3 is TGTGCCACCAGCAGAGATTTTAGCGGGAGCTTCTCCTACGAGCAGTACTTC.

The chain joins TRBV28 to TRBJ1-2; 8 nucleotides match TRBD1. Germline V gene sequence: CDR1 MDHEN, CDR2 SYDVKM. This CDR3 is 13 amino acids long. V shed 3 bases, J shed 8 bases, and the junction held 5 bases outside the gene matches. CDR3 sequence reads: CASSLGTGLGYTF. The CDR3, as DNA: TGTGCCAGCAGTTTGGGGACAGGATTAGGCTACACCTTC.

The chain recombines TRBV3-1 (or the pseudogene TRBV3-2) with TRBJ1-2; D gene ambiguous. The V end lost 0 bases, the J end lost 8 bases, and 7 bases lay between the germline ends. The germline V gene encodes CDR1 LGHDT and CDR2 YNNKEL (reference sequence). The CDR3 has 12 residues. CDR3 nucleotides: TGTGCCAGCAGCCAAGATCGAGAGGGCTACACCTTC. Its translation: CASSQDREGYTF.

This sequence joins TRBV4-3 and TRBJ2-3, with D perhaps matching TRBD2 (5 bases). The CDR3 covers 16 residues. Germline assignment: CDR1 LGHNA and CDR2 YSLEER. The germline V and J ends were trimmed by 1 base and 0 bases, with 11 bases remaining between them. CDR3 loop: CASSQAVAYSTDTQYF. In DNA, the CDR3 is TGCGCCAGCAGCCAAGCCGTAGCGTATAGCACAGATACGCAGTATTTT.

V and J are TRBV19 and TRBJ1-2; D is uncertain. Trimming took off 5 bases at V and 0 bases at J, with 13 bases between the two ends. The CDR3 contains 15 residues. The germline gives CDR1 LNHDA, CDR2 SQIVND (reference sequence). This chain's CDR3 is CASSQRREANYGYTF. In nucleotides, the CDR3 is TGTGCCAGTAGTCAAAGACGGGAAGCTAACTATGGCTACACCTTC. The full variable domain, completed using reference TRBV19 and TRBJ1-2, is DGGITQSPKYLFRKEGQNVTLSCEQNLNHDAMYWYRQDPGQGLRLIYYSQIVNDFQKGDIAEGYSVSREKKESFPLTVTSAQKNPTAFYLCASSQRREANYGYTFGSGTRLTVV.

This clone was detected once. CDR3 loop: CASSLRGGSNYGYTF. In DNA, the CDR3 is TGTGCCAGCAGCTTAAGAGGGGGCAGTAACTATGGCTACACCTTC. The genes are TRBV7-3 and TRBJ1-2, with 7 nucleotides matching TRBD1. The germline V gene encodes CDR1 SGHTA and CDR2 FQGTGA. Trimming took 1 base from V and 1 from J; bases not matched to a gene: 3. This CDR3 has 15 amino acids.

This chain connects TRBV18 to TRBJ2-7, with TRBD2 identical over 8 bases. V trimming: 6 bases; J trimming: 4 bases; junction bases outside the gene matches: 5. Germline V lookup: CDR1 KGHSH, CDR2 LQKENI. The CDR3 extends over 13 amino acids. The chain's CDR3 is CASSGGGRYEQYV. Written as DNA, the CDR3 is TGTGCCAGCTCCGGGGGGGGACGTTACGAGCAGTACGTC.

This clone has only one observation. V and J are TRBV5-1 and TRBJ1-3; TRBD1 might be the D (5 bases). Germline V CDR1 and CDR2: SGHRS, YFSETQ. With 2 bases removed from V and 3 bases from J, the gap between germline ends came to 15 bases. This CDR3 spans 16 amino acids. CDR3 protein: CASSFAPREGGNTIYF. The CDR3 DNA follows: TGCGCCAGCAGCTTTGCCCCCAGGGAGGGTGGAAACACCATATATTTT.

This sequence joins TRBV29-1 and TRBJ2-1, with a weak D call TRBD1 (5 bases). Germline CDR1 is SQVTM and CDR2 is ANQGSEA. This CDR3 is built from 11 residues. In nucleotides, the CDR3 is TGCCTAGGGGTACCCCGGAATGAGCAGTTCTTC. It is translated as CLGVPRNEQFF.

The rearrangement joins TRBV5-5 to TRBJ2-7, with 13 bases aligning to TRBD2. The V and J ends lost 4 bases and 3 bases, in that order; junction bases with no gene match: 4. Germline-derived CDR1 and CDR2 are SGHKS and YYEKEE (reference sequence). CDR3 length: 15 residues. The CDR3 loop reads CASSAGLAGFYEQYV. CDR3 nucleotides: TGTGCCAGCAGCGCGGGACTAGCGGGGTTCTACGAGCAGTACGTC.

Only a few counts were recorded for this clone. J is TRBJ1-5 and V is TRBV28; no firm D call. Germline assignment: CDR1 MDHEN and CDR2 SYDVKM. The CDR3 contains 15 residues. V was shortened by 7 bases and J by 4 bases, with 17 bases between the two germline ends. CDR3 protein: CASTTLWRGNQPQHF. The CDR3 DNA reads as TGTGCCAGCACCACACTCTGGCGGGGAAATCAGCCCCAGCATTTT.